Listed below are T cell receptor beta chains from one sample, sequenced in a study of regulatory and conventional T cells in RAG deficiency. Sequenced by immunoSEQ multiplex PCR; TCRdb stores in-frame clones only, minus some. This repertoire shows around 22,000 clones, about 92% found once; its top ten account for 0.73%. The sample was also linked to a second study, of regulatory T cells.

Sequenced: CD4+ T cells sorted from blood. Source of these receptors: a human donor in good health. Both conserved end residues are part of each CDR3. The D gene is left open where the match is weak. Clone size appears in some rows only: once, few, many, or a class for an expanded clone.

>TRBD2|TRBV18|TRBJ2-5|NA
CASSPRLAGDKETQYF
TGTGCCAGCTCACCAAGACTAGCGGGAGACAAGGAGACCCAGTACTTC
>NA|TRBV18|TRBJ2-2|NA
CASSPFWESTGELFF
TGTGCCAGCTCACCATTCTGGGAGAGTACCGGGGAGCTGTTTTTT
>NA|TRBV28|TRBJ1-3|NA
CASSLIRRGNTIYF
TGTGCCAGCAGTTTAATCCGTCGAGGAAACACCATATATTTT
>NA|TRBV10-1|TRBJ2-7|NA
CASSEAGGYEQYF
TGCGCCAGCAGTGAGGCAGGGGGGTACGAGCAGTACTTC
>TRBD2|TRBV18|TRBJ2-1|NA
CASSPGTTSYNEQFF
TGTGCCAGCTCACCAGGGACTACCTCCTACAATGAGCAGTTCTTC
>NA|TRBV7-9|TRBJ2-1|NA
CASSLDRVALDEQFF
TGTGCCAGCAGCTTAGACAGGGTAGCGTTGGATGAGCAGTTCTTC
>TRBD1|TRBV5-1|TRBJ1-1|NA
CASSLEGQVTEAFF
TGCGCCAGCAGCTTGGAGGGACAGGTTACTGAAGCTTTCTTT
>NA|TRBV25-1|TRBJ2-7|few
CASSEGTGRSYEQYF
TGTGCCAGCAGTGAAGGGACGGGACGGAGCTACGAGCAGTACTTC
>NA|TRBV20-1|TRBJ2-5|NA
CSASKVETQYF
TGCAGTGCTAGTAAGGTAGAGACCCAGTACTTC
>NA|TRBV30|TRBJ1-1|NA
CAWRVGYTEAFF
TGTGCCTGGAGAGTGGGGTACACTGAAGCTTTCTTT
>TRBD1|TRBV5-1|TRBJ2-2|NA
CASSPLQGAAGELFF
TGCGCCAGCAGCCCGTTACAGGGGGCGGCCGGGGAGCTGTTTTTT
>TRBD1|TRBV6-6|TRBJ2-7|NA
CASSAGTGGIYEQYF
TGTGCCAGCAGTGCCGGGACAGGGGGTATCTACGAGCAGTACTTC
>TRBD1|TRBV19|TRBJ2-2|NA
CASSKSGTGRPGELFF
TGTGCCAGTAGCAAATCCGGGACAGGGCGTCCCGGGGAGCTGTTTTTT
>NA|TRBV19|TRBJ2-2|NA
CASLGGGDTGELFF
TGTGCCTCCCTGGGCGGGGGCGACACCGGGGAGCTGTTTTTT
>NA|TRBV6-1|TRBJ1-6|once
CASSELSGLQSYNSPLHF
TGTGCCAGCAGTGAATTGTCGGGGCTGCAGTCCTATAATTCACCCCTCCACTTT
>NA|TRBV18|TRBJ2-3|NA
CASSPPAGTDTQYF
TGTGCCAGCTCACCACCGGCAGGGACAGATACGCAGTATTTT
>TRBD2|TRBV11-2|TRBJ2-7|NA
CASSLEMASGLEQYF
TGTGCCAGCAGCTTAGAAATGGCTAGCGGGCTCGAGCAGTACTTC
>NA|TRBV7-9|TRBJ2-2|NA
CASSLAPVGELFF
TGTGCCAGCAGCTTAGCGCCGGTCGGGGAGCTGTTTTTT
>NA|TRBV2|TRBJ2-3|NA
CASSVQDDTQYF
TGTGCCAGCAGTGTACAAGATGATACGCAGTATTTT
>TRBD1|TRBV2|TRBJ2-2|NA
CASSVPMTGTGELFF
TGTGCCAGCAGTGTCCCCATGACAGGGACCGGGGAGCTGTTTTTT
>TRBD1|TRBV6-1|TRBJ2-7|NA
CASSEYPRGSSYEQYF
TGTGCCAGCAGTGAATATCCCAGGGGGAGCTCCTACGAGCAGTACTTC
>NA|TRBV10-1|TRBJ2-7|NA
CASSPPNSYEQYF
TGCGCCAGCAGCCCCCCCAACTCCTACGAGCAGTACTTC
>TRBD2|TRBV4-2|TRBJ2-5|NA
CASSHSLADQETQYF
TGTGCCAGCAGCCACTCACTAGCGGACCAAGAGACCCAGTACTTC
>TRBD1|TRBV4-2|TRBJ1-4|NA
CASSQEIGRGSEKLFF
TGTGCCAGCAGCCAAGAAATCGGCAGGGGGAGCGAAAAACTGTTTTTT
>TRBD1|TRBV27|TRBJ1-5|NA
CASSSGTGAVKFQHF
TGTGCCAGCAGCTCCGGCACAGGGGCGGTTAAGTTCCAGCATTTT
>NA|TRBV7-9|TRBJ1-4|once
CASSSRDLANEKLFF
TGTGCCAGCAGCTCCAGGGATTTGGCTAATGAAAAACTGTTTTTT
>NA|TRBV19|TRBJ1-4|NA
CASSFGQSNEKLFF
TGTGCCAGTAGTTTCGGACAGTCTAATGAAAAACTGTTTTTT
>NA|TRBV18|TRBJ1-2|NA
CASSPGRQDYGYTF
TGTGCCAGCTCACCGGGACGGCAGGACTATGGCTACACCTTC
>NA|TRBV10-3|TRBJ1-4|NA
CAARAGLDNEKLFF
TGTGCCGCTCGGGCGGGGCTGGATAATGAAAAACTGTTTTTT
>TRBD1|TRBV19|TRBJ1-1|NA
CASSRTGVATEAFF
TGTGCCAGTAGCAGGACAGGCGTTGCCACTGAAGCTTTCTTT
>TRBD2|TRBV28|TRBJ2-1|once
CASRLGLAGGLNEQFF
TGTGCCAGCAGGCTTGGCCTAGCGGGAGGGCTCAATGAGCAGTTCTTC
>NA|TRBV7-8|TRBJ2-2|NA
CASSDYGTDGNTGELFF
TGTGCCAGCAGCGATTATGGGACGGACGGGAACACCGGGGAGCTGTTTTTT
>TRBD1|TRBV5-1|TRBJ1-2|NA
CASSWGQGDGYTF
TGCGCCAGCAGCTGGGGACAGGGGGACGGCTACACCTTC
>TRBD1|TRBV10-3|TRBJ2-3|once
CAISLQGAVGDTQYF
TGTGCCATCAGCCTACAGGGGGCGGTCGGAGATACGCAGTATTTT
>TRBD1|TRBV2|TRBJ2-7|NA
CASSRSGTGLFEQYF
TGTGCCAGCAGTAGATCCGGGACAGGGCTATTCGAGCAGTACTTC
>NA|TRBV7-6|TRBJ2-5|NA
CASSLEPRQETQYF
TGTGCCAGCAGCTTAGAACCCCGCCAAGAGACCCAGTACTTC
>NA|TRBV2|TRBJ1-3|once
CASSAPGGNTIYF
TGTGCCAGCAGTGCGCCTGGGGGAAACACCATATATTTT
>NA|TRBV5-1|TRBJ1-2|NA
CASSLATSYGYTF
TGCGCCAGCAGCTTGGCTACGTCCTATGGCTACACCTTC
>NA|TRBV5-1|TRBJ2-1|once
CASSLEYEQFF
TGCGCCAGCAGCTTGGAGTATGAGCAGTTCTTC
>NA|TRBV18|TRBJ2-5|NA
CASSRNQETQYF
TGTGCCAGCTCACGCAACCAAGAGACCCAGTACTTC
>NA|TRBV7-9|TRBJ1-5|NA
CASSLAQGGQPQHF
TGTGCCAGCAGCTTAGCTCAGGGTGGTCAGCCCCAGCATTTT
>NA|TRBV7-2|TRBJ1-1|NA
CASSLQGNTEAFF
TGTGCCAGCAGCTTACAGGGTAACACTGAAGCTTTCTTT
>NA|TRBV6-1|TRBJ2-6|NA
CASSGGSVSGANVLTF
TGTGCCAGCAGTGGGGGGTCTGTGTCTGGGGCCAACGTCCTGACTTTC
>NA|TRBV19|TRBJ2-3|NA
CASSIAPSVNTDTQYF
TGTGCCAGTAGTATAGCTCCAAGCGTTAACACAGATACGCAGTATTTT
>NA|TRBV7-3|TRBJ2-1|NA
CASSLTGDSYNEQFF
TGTGCCAGCAGCTTAACAGGGGACTCTTACAATGAGCAGTTCTTC
>NA|TRBV7-9|TRBJ2-5|NA
CASSFTTGPTRTQYF
TGTGCCAGCAGCTTTACAACAGGGCCTACTAGGACCCAGTACTTC
>NA|TRBV7-9|TRBJ1-4|NA
CASSLATGNEKLFF
TGTGCCAGCAGCTTAGCGACGGGAAATGAAAAACTGTTTTTT
>TRBD1|TRBV6-1|TRBJ1-5|NA
CAGQGAGNQPQHF
TGTGCCGGACAGGGGGCAGGCAATCAGCCCCAGCATTTT
>NA|TRBV7-9|TRBJ1-5|NA
CASSHGQFSAQPQHF
TGTGCCAGCAGCCACGGGCAGTTCAGCGCTCAGCCCCAGCATTTT
>NA|TRBV2|TRBJ2-7|NA
CASMRESLSYEQYF
TGTGCCAGCATGAGGGAGTCCCTCTCCTACGAGCAGTACTTC
>TRBD1|TRBV14|TRBJ1-2|NA
CASSQVTGSYGYTF
TGTGCCAGCAGCCAAGTGACAGGGAGCTATGGCTACACCTTC
>NA|TRBV5-1|TRBJ2-7|NA
CASSSNLRSYEQYF
TGCGCCAGCAGCTCAAACCTGAGAAGCTACGAGCAGTACTTC
>NA|TRBV28|TRBJ1-2|NA
CASSLYGGGFDYGYTF
TGTGCCAGCAGTTTGTATGGGGGCGGCTTCGACTATGGCTACACCTTC